This TCR beta chain was recovered during a study of cytomegalovirus exposure and HLA in healthy donors. Study-level information: A data release that came early held approximately 85 million unique TCRs from HLA-typed donors. General observations from the study: For most TCR beta V segments, an earlier analysis put the productive rate at about 87% or about 30% of the time. Clonal expansion, a later analysis showed, was greater in HLA-associated TCR beta chains than in equally common others.

A word on this clone: Its antigen is still unknown.

Germline V gives CDR1 LNHDA, CDR2 SQIVND (reference sequence). The V and J ends lost 5 bases and 5 bases, in that order; junction bases with no gene match: 8. There are 14 residues in the CDR3. Vbeta (60) and Jbeta (13) primers were used in the PCR. Clones were read by immunoSEQ multiplex PCR, and TCRdb kept only the in-frame ones, dropping some. The profile shows some 140,000 clones, roughly 77% of them singletons. The TCR was taken from a female donor in good health and CMV-seronegative. The chain joins TRBV19 to TRBJ1-2; 7 bases are shared with TRBD1. The sequenced material came from PBMCs. CDR3 protein: CASSASGGRYGYTF. CDR3 sequence (DNA): TGTGCCAGTAGTGCGTCAGGGGGAAGGTATGGCTACACCTTC.